This TCR beta chain was identified in a study of blood T cell repertoires in COVID-19. Study in general: Material from acute and convalescent COVID-19 was sourced from the United States, Italy and Spain. In each case, the material was cDNA or gDNA derived from T cells, B-cell-depleted T cells, or PBMCs.

Original methodology: How many nucleated cells were present was estimated from reference gene primer amplification. The data were produced by immunoSEQ multiplex PCR, yet TCRdb's version contains in-frame clones alone and is incomplete. V, J and clone size are those of that table, while D and trimming were read from the DNA. The sample has over 200,000 clones, over 70% seen once. The CDR3 loop spans 15 amino acids. V lost 6 bases and J 2 bases, leaving 14 bases between the germline ends. Germline loops: CDR1 MDHEN, CDR2 SYDVKM. This chain links TRBV28 with TRBJ1-3; TRBD1 might be the D (5 bases). The sequence was collected from an elderly man with acute or convalescent COVID-19. The source material was peripheral blood. This CDR3 reads CASRPPGHAGNTIYF. The DNA of the CDR3 is TGTGCCAGCAGACCCCCCGGACATGCTGGAAACACCATATATTTT.